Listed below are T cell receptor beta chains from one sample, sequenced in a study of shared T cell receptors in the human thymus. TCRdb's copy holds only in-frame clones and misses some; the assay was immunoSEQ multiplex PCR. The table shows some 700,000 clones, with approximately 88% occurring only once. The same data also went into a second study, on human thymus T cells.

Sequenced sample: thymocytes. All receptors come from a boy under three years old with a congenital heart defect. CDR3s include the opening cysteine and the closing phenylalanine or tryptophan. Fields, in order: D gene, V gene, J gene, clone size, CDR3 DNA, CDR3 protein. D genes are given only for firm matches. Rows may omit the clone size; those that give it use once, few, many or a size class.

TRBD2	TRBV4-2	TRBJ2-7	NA	TGTGCCAGCAGCCAAGAAGGGACTAGCGGGAGGCCTCGGGCTACCTACGAGCAGTACTTC	CASSQEGTSGRPRATYEQYF
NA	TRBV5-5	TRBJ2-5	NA	TGTGCCAGCAGCTTGATAGCGGACCTCCAAGAGACCCAGTACTTC	CASSLIADLQETQYF
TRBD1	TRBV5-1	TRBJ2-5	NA	TGCGCCAGCAGCTCACACCGGGACAGGGGGCGGGAGGAGACCCAGTACTTC	CASSSHRDRGREETQYF
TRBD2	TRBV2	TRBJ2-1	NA	TGTGCCAGCAGCGACCAACTAGCGCCGAGCTCCTACAATGAGCAGTTCTTC	CASSDQLAPSSYNEQFF
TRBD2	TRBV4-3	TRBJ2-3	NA	TGCGCCAGCAGCCAAGATTCGGGGATCGGGACTAGCGGATGCACAGATACGCAGTATTTT	CASSQDSGIGTSGCTDTQYF
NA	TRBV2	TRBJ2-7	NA	TGTGCCAGCAGTGAACTCCCTGGACACCTTTCGGACTTC	CASSELPGHLSDF
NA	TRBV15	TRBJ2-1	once	TGTGCCACCAGCAGAGATAACGCCCTAGCGATGCGTGACAATGAGCAGCTCTTC	CATSRDNALAMRDNEQLF
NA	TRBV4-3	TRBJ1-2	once	TGCGCCAGCAGCCCACCTGACAAACGGGGGGCGCTGGGCTATGGCTACACCTTC	CASSPPDKRGALGYGYTF
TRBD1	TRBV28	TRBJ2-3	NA	TGTGCCAGCAGCACTCTTGGGACAGCCCACGCACCGGGGCACCCTACGCAGTATTTT	CASSTLGTAHAPGHPTQYF
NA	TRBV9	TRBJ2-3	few	TGTGCCAGCAGCGTCCCAGAAGGAGGACTCACAGATACGCAGTATTTT	CASSVPEGGLTDTQYF
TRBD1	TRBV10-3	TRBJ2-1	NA	TGTGCCATCAGGTGCGACGAAGGACAGGGTACAGGTGAGCAGTTCTTC	CAIRCDEGQGTGEQFF
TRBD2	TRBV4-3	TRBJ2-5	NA	TGCGCCAGCAGCCAAGTGGACGGGAGGGAAGAGACCCAGTACTTC	CASSQVDGREETQYF
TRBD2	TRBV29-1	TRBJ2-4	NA	TGCAGCGTTCCAGGACTAGCGGAATACAATGGGGACAAAAACATTCAGTACTTC	CSVPGLAEYNGDKNIQYF
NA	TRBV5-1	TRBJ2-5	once	TGCGCCAGCAGCTTGGCAGGGTCGGAGACCCAGTACTTC	CASSLAGSETQYF
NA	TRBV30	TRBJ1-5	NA	TGTGCCTGGAGTCCGACCCGACAGGACAATCAGCCCCAGCATTTT	CAWSPTRQDNQPQHF
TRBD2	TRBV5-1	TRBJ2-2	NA	TGCGCCAGCAGCCTGACTAGCGGGAGGGCCGGGGACACCGGGGAGCTGTTTTTT	CASSLTSGRAGDTGELFF
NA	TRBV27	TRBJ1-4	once	TGTGCCAGCAGTCTCCACATCGGGGCTAATGAAAAACTGTTTTTT	CASSLHIGANEKLFF
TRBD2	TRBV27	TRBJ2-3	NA	TGTGCCAGCACGCGGGAGAGCGCAGATACGCAGTATTTT	CASTRESADTQYF
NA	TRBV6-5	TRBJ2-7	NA	TGTGCCAGCGTGCCCGAGGGAATCTCCTACGAGCAGTACTTC	CASVPEGISYEQYF
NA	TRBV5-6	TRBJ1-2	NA	TGTGCCAGCAGCTTCTTCAATCCCCAGTCCGGCTACACCTTC	CASSFFNPQSGYTF
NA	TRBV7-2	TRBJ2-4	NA	TGTGCCAGCAGGGGGGCAGGGGTTACCAAAAACATTCAGTACTTC	CASRGAGVTKNIQYF
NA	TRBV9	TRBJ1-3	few	TGTGCCAGCAGCGTAGGATGGGGGCCTGGAAACACCATATATTTT	CASSVGWGPGNTIYF
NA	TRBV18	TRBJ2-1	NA	TGTGCCAGCTCACCAAACCACCTACGGTCCGCCTACAATGAGCAGTTCTTC	CASSPNHLRSAYNEQFF
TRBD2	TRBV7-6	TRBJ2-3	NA	TGTGCCAGCAGCTTACCCCGCGGGATTTCTAGCGGGAGGACAACAGATACGCAGTATTTT	CASSLPRGISSGRTTDTQYF
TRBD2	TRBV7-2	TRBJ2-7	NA	TGTGCCAGCAGCACGCCTTCGGGGACTAGCGGGAGAAGTCGGCAGTACTTC	CASSTPSGTSGRSRQYF
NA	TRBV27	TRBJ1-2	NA	TGTGCCAGCAGTTCAAGGGGCAGTGGCTACACCTTC	CASSSRGSGYTF
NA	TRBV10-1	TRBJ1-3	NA	TGCGCCAGCAGTGAGGAACTGTCCGGAAACACCATATATTTT	CASSEELSGNTIYF
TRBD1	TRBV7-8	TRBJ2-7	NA	TGTGCCAGCACGTCCAACAGGGGAGAGCAGTACTTC	CASTSNRGEQYF
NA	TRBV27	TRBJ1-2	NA	TGTGCCAGCAGGGTGGACAGATCCTCTAACTATGGCTACACCTTC	CASRVDRSSNYGYTF
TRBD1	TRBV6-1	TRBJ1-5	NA	TGTGCCAGCGACAGGGTCGTTTTCAATCAGCCCCAGCATTTT	CASDRVVFNQPQHF
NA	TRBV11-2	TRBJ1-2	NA	TGTGCCAGCAGCTTAGACAGGGATCCTCGTGGCTACACCTTC	CASSLDRDPRGYTF
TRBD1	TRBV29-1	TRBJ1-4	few	TGCAGCGTTGTAATCCGGGACAGGAATGAAAAACTGTTTTTT	CSVVIRDRNEKLFF
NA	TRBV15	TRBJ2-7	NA	TGTGCCACCAGCAGAGCCAAGCGCCGAGCCTACGAGCAGTACTTC	CATSRAKRRAYEQYF
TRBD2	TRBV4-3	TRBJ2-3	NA	TGCGCCAGCAGCCAAGATCGGGCGGGAGGGCCAGATACGCAGTATTTT	CASSQDRAGGPDTQYF
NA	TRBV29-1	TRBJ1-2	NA	TGCAGCGTTGAAGACAGCGGGGTTGACAGCTACACCTTC	CSVEDSGVDSYTF
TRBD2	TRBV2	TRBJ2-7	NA	TGTGCCAGCAGTGGGGACAGCCCTGGGACTAGCGGGAGGGTTTCCTACGAGCAGTACTTC	CASSGDSPGTSGRVSYEQYF
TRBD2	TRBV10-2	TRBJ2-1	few	TGCGCCAGCAGTGATTACATAGCGGGACTGGGGTACAATGAGCAGTTCTTC	CASSDYIAGLGYNEQFF
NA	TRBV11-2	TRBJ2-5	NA	TGTGCCAGCAGCCTAGCAGGGGGGACAGAGACCCAGTACTTC	CASSLAGGTETQYF
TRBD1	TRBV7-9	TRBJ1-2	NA	TGTGCCAGCAGCTTAAGGGGGGGACAGGGGAGAGTCTATGGCTACACCTTC	CASSLRGGQGRVYGYTF
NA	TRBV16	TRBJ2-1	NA	TGTGCCAGCAGCCAATCTTCGGGATATGCGCCCTACAATGAGCAGTTCTTC	CASSQSSGYAPYNEQFF
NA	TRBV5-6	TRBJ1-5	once	TGTGCCAGCAGCTTGCGGGGGAATCATCAGCCCCAGCATTTT	CASSLRGNHQPQHF
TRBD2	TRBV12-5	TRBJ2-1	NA	TGTGCTAGTGGTTTGGACCGGACTAGCGGGAGGCCTTACAATGAGCAGTTCTTC	CASGLDRTSGRPYNEQFF
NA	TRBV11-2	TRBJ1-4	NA	TGTGCCAGCAGCAAAAACAGGGCGGTTGGGGAAAAACTGTTTTTT	CASSKNRAVGEKLFF
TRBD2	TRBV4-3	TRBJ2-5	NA	TGCGCCAGCACCCCAAGGAAAACTAGCGGGAGGGCGGGGCAAGAGACCCAGTACTTC	CASTPRKTSGRAGQETQYF
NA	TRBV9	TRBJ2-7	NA	TGTGCCGAGGGGGAAGGGCAGGGGCGTTCCTACGAGCAGTACTTC	CAEGEGQGRSYEQYF
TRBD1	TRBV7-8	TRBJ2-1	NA	TGTGCCAGCCCGACAGGGGAGGTCTACAATGAGCAGTTCTTC	CASPTGEVYNEQFF
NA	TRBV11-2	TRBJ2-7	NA	TGTGCCAGCAGCTTAGGCAGGGCGATGACCTACGAGCAGTACTTC	CASSLGRAMTYEQYF
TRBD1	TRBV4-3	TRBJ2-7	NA	TGCGCCAGCAGCACCGGGACAGGGGCCCACGAGCAGTACTTC	CASSTGTGAHEQYF
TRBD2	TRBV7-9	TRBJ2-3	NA	TGTGCCAGCAGCTTAGCCCCAGGGCGGGAGGGCGGTACGCAGTATTTT	CASSLAPGREGGTQYF
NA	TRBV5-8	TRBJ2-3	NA	TGTGCCAGCAGCCCGGAGGAAGATACGCAGTATTTT	CASSPEEDTQYF
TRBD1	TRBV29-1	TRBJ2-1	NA	TGCAGCGGCCGTCCCCACCTAAACAGGGGGTCCAATGAGCAGTTCTTC	CSGRPHLNRGSNEQFF
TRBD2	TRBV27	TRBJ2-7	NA	TGTGCCAGCAGTTCCGGCGGGAGCTCCTACGAGCAGTACTTC	CASSSGGSSYEQYF
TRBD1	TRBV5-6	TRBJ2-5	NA	TGTGCCAGCAGCTCGATTACAGGGGGAGAGACCCAGTACTTC	CASSSITGGETQYF
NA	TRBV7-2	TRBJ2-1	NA	TGTGCCAGCAGCTTAACAGTGCAATCACGCCATGAGCAGTTCTTC	CASSLTVQSRHEQFF
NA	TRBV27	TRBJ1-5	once	TGTGCCAGCAGAGAGACAGATAGCAATCAGCCCCAGCATTTT	CASRETDSNQPQHF
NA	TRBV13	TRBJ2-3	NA	TGTGCCAGCAGCCTCGGTCCCCCAGATACGCAGTATTTT	CASSLGPPDTQYF
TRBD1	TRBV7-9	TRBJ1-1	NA	TGTGCCAGCAGCTCGGGACAGGGGGTGACTGAAGCTTTCTTT	CASSSGQGVTEAFF
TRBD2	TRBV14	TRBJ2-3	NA	TGTGCCAGCAGCCCATTTACCCCCGGGCTAGCGGGAGGCTCAGATACGCAGTATTTT	CASSPFTPGLAGGSDTQYF
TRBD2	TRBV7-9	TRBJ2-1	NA	TGTGCCAGCACCGCGTCGGAGGGGAGGGTAAATGAGCAGTTCTTC	CASTASEGRVNEQFF
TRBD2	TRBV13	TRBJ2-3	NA	TGTGCCAGCAGCCCCGGACTAGCGGGATGGTTCGGAACAGATACGCAGTATTTT	CASSPGLAGWFGTDTQYF